These 26 T cell receptor beta chains came from one sample sequenced in a study of T cells in Graves' hyperthyroidism and ophthalmopathy. It was RNA transcripts that yielded the amplified TCR beta CDR3 regions. An initial round of RT-PCR targeting the TCR CDR3 relied on the HTBI primer set. Each CDR3 protein is one row after TCRdb ran MiXCR on the multiplex PCR reads. This table has about 690,000 distinct CDR3 sequences, about 18% appearing once. Sample: blood. The receptor set was obtained from a man aged 50-59 years with Graves' hyperthyroidism.

This clonotype was detected a few times. The rearrangement joins TRBV5-6 to TRBJ2-3; 11 bases match TRBD2. V shed 3 bases, J shed 6 bases, and the junction held 3 bases outside the gene matches. The germline V gene has CDR1 SGHDT and CDR2 YYEEEE. The CDR3 covers 14 residues. CDR3 DNA sequence: TGTGCCAGCAGCTCTTCTAGCGGGAGGGATACGCAGTATTTT. Encoded protein: CASSSSSGRDTQYF.

The chain joins TRBV4-2 to TRBJ2-3, with D unclear. The CDR3 has 13 amino acids. Germline assignment: CDR1 LGHNA and CDR2 YNFKEQ. V lost 1 base and J 4 bases, leaving 6 bases between the germline ends. The DNA of the CDR3 is TGTGCCAGCAGCCAAGGGCAATCAGATACGCAGTATTTT. Translating gives CASSQGQSDTQYF.

The sample holds one count of this clonotype. One base away lies a much larger clone, so this may be a sequencing read error. V usage is TRBV19 and J usage is TRBJ1-4; the D gene is possibly TRBD1 (6 bases). The CDR3 loop spans 15 amino acids. Per the germline V gene, CDR1 is LNHDA and CDR2 is SQIVND (reference sequence). CDR3 region: CSSSTRGRGSEKLFF. The CDR3 DNA follows: TGTTCCAGTAGTACCAGGGGACGCGGGAGTGAAAAACTGTTTTTT.

The rearrangement links TRBV20-1 to TRBJ2-7; D uncertain. With 5 bases removed from V and 4 bases from J, the gap between germline ends came to 9 bases. Germline CDR1 DFQATT, CDR2 SNEGSKA (reference sequence). The CDR3 loop spans 11 amino acids. This CDR3 is CSASDVYEQYF. Here the CDR3 DNA reads TGCAGTGCTTCGGACGTTTACGAGCAGTACTTC.

The genes are TRBV30 and TRBJ2-7, with D possibly being TRBD1 (6 bases). The CDR3 consists of 13 residues. Per the germline V gene, CDR1 is GTSNPN and CDR2 is SVGIG (reference sequence). Trimming pared 3 bases from V and 3 bases from J, leaving 12 bases between. Here the CDR3 DNA reads TGTGCCTGGAGGACAGGTGTGGGCTACGAGCAGTACTTC. It specifies CAWRTGVGYEQYF.

This clonotype has only a few counts. This chain connects TRBV6-1 to TRBJ1-2; TRBD1 matches at 8 bases. Looked up from germline, CDR1 is MNHNS and CDR2 is SASEGT. With 5 bases clipped from V and 1 base from J, the junction kept 9 bases outside the gene matches. CDR3 length equals 16 residues. CDR3 loop: CASSTSGDRLNYGYTF. DNA for the CDR3: TGTGCCAGCAGTACGTCAGGGGACAGGCTTAACTATGGCTACACCTTC.

This clonotype was counted at least ten times. The chain recombines TRBV28 with TRBJ1-2; D uncertain. The V and J ends lost 2 bases and 4 bases respectively, with 5 bases between them. The germline gives CDR1 MDHEN, CDR2 SYDVKM. The CDR3 is made up of 12 amino acids. DNA of the CDR3: TGTGCCAGCAGTTTAGGGTTCTATGGCTACACCTTC. Protein sequence: CASSLGFYGYTF.

This clonotype was detected ten times or more. The V call is TRBV30, the J call TRBJ1-1; D remains ambiguous. The CDR3 is 13 residues long. The germline V and J ends were trimmed by 4 bases and 7 bases, with 16 bases remaining between them. CDR1 is GTSNPN, CDR2 SVGIG, per germline (reference sequence). The CDR3 region has the DNA TGTGCCTGGAAAAAACGGACTACCTATGAAGCTTTCTTT. Amino acid sequence: CAWKKRTTYEAFF.

This clonotype was picked up a small number of times. The chain combines TRBV6-2 or TRBV6-3 with TRBJ1-2, with D possibly matching TRBD1 (6 bases). This CDR3 region has 15 residues. Trimming shortened V by 5 bases and J by 2 bases, and 15 bases separated the two germline ends. The germline V gene encodes CDR1 MNHEY and CDR2 SVGEGT. Here the CDR3 DNA reads TGTGCCAGCAGTCGGACAACCGGGGGCAACTATGGCTACACCTTC. Its protein product is CASSRTTGGNYGYTF.

This clonotype was recorded many times. The CDR3 here is CASSLTGSGYTF. CDR3 sequence (DNA): TGTGCCAGCAGCCTCACAGGGAGCGGCTACACCTTC. This chain uses TRBV2 with TRBJ1-2, with D tentatively TRBD1 (6 bases). The CDR3 contains 12 residues. V was pared by 6 bases and J by 8 bases, with 13 bases between. Germline lookup yields CDR1 SNHLY and CDR2 FYNNEI.

In this sample, this clonotype turned up many times. The chain is built from TRBV6-1 and TRBJ2-3, with 10 bases that match TRBD2. Germline V CDR1 and CDR2: MNHNS, SASEGT. Losses at the gene ends were 5 bases for V and 4 bases for J; bases not matched to a gene: 3. This CDR3 comprises 14 residues. Here the CDR3 DNA reads TGTGCCAGCAGTCTAGCGGGAGATTCAGATACGCAGTATTTT. This encodes CASSLAGDSDTQYF.

This clonotype was detected once. This may be a read error: a much more frequent sequence differs by one nucleotide. The chain joins TRBV9 to TRBJ1-2; D uncertain. This CDR3 spans 14 amino acids. Germline CDR1 is SGDLS and CDR2 is YYNGEE. V shed 4 bases and J shed 6 bases, with 16 bases lying between them. DNA for the CDR3: TGTGCCAGCAGCCGCAGAAACCAAGGTGATGGCTACACCTTC. Translated: CASSRRNQGDGYTF.

This clonotype was seen ten or more times. The chain couples TRBV19 to TRBJ2-1, with D tentatively TRBD2 (5 bases). In germline, CDR1 is LNHDA, CDR2 SQIVND (reference sequence). CDR3 length: 15 amino acids. V lost 1 base and J 0 bases, leaving 7 bases between the germline ends. Here the CDR3 reads CASSIAGFSYNEQFF. DNA for the CDR3: TGTGCCAGTAGTATAGCGGGATTCTCCTACAATGAGCAGTTCTTC.

This clonotype came up many times. The chain recombines TRBV5-1 with TRBJ1-4; the D is unclear. Germline CDR1 SGHRS, CDR2 YFSETQ. V was clipped by 0 bases and J by 0 bases, with 6 bases between them. This CDR3 comprises 15 residues. Here the CDR3 reads CASSLDVATNEKLFF. In DNA, the CDR3 is TGCGCCAGCAGCTTGGATGTCGCAACTAATGAAAAACTGTTTTTT.

This clonotype was recorded at least ten times. V is TRBV28 and J is TRBJ2-2, with a weak D call TRBD1 (7 bases). Trimming pared 6 bases from V and 3 bases from J, leaving 29 bases between. The CDR3 has 20 residues. Per germline, CDR1 MDHEN and CDR2 SYDVKM. The CDR3 sequence: CASSAVGTSTGQPDTGELFF. The CDR3 DNA reads TGTGCCAGCAGCGCTGTTGGGACTTCTACGGGACAGCCAGACACCGGGGAGCTGTTTTTT.

The gene calls are TRBV10-3 and TRBJ2-4; perhaps TRBD1 as D (6 bases). CDR1 and CDR2 (germline): ENHRY, SYGVKD. Trimming cost V 4 bases and J 1 base, with 11 bases left between them. The length of the CDR3 is 15 residues. The CDR3 reads CAISAGGSAKNIQYF. The CDR3 bases are TGTGCCATCAGTGCTGGGGGCTCGGCCAAAAACATTCAGTACTTC.

This clonotype occurred a few times. The rearrangement joins TRBV2 to TRBJ1-2; D possibly corresponds to TRBD1 (6 bases). V was pared by 8 bases and J by 6 bases, with 13 bases between. This CDR3 region has 12 residues. The germline gives CDR1 SNHLY, CDR2 FYNNEI. CDR3 sequence: CASRGGFDGYTF. CDR3 coding DNA: TGTGCCAGCCGAGGGGGATTCGATGGCTACACCTTC.

This clonotype occurred many times. The CDR3 loop reads CASSPGQGVSYNEQFF. For the CDR3, the DNA is TGTGCCAGCAGCCCAGGACAGGGGGTCTCCTACAATGAGCAGTTCTTC. The chain uses TRBV28 and TRBJ2-1; 10 bases align to TRBD1. Germline V gene data show CDR1 as MDHEN and CDR2 as SYDVKM. Trimming at V came to 6 bases and at J to 0 bases, leaving 5 bases not matched to a gene. CDR3 size: 16 residues.

This clonotype appeared many times. This sequence joins TRBV29-1 and TRBJ2-2, with D possibly TRBD2 on 5 matching bases. The germline V gene has CDR1 SQVTM and CDR2 ANQGSEA. CDR3 length: 13 amino acids. Trimming removed 4 bases from V and 0 bases from J, with 6 bases in between. CDR3 protein: CSVGTPNTGELFF. The CDR3 nucleotides are TGCAGCGTTGGGACTCCGAACACCGGGGAGCTGTTTTTT.

This rearrangement joins TRBV11-2 to TRBJ2-7; 9 bases fit TRBD1. There are 13 residues in the CDR3. Trimming cost V 2 bases and J 7 bases; bases outside gene matches: 3. Germline-derived CDR1 and CDR2 are SGHAT and FQNNGV. The CDR3 DNA follows: TGTGCCAGCAGCTTAACGACAGGGGGAGAGCAGTACTTC. Protein: CASSLTTGGEQYF. Full variable domain (outside the CDR3, taken from reference TRBV11-2 and TRBJ2-7): EAGVAQSPRYKIIEKRQSVAFWCNPISGHATLYWYQQILGQGPKLLIQFQNNGVVDDSQLPKDRFSAERLKGVDSTLKIQPAKLEDSAVYLCASSLTTGGEQYFGPGTRLTVT.

There are a few counts of this clonotype. The rearrangement uses TRBV12-3 or TRBV12-4 and TRBJ1-3; no clear D. V was shortened by 7 bases and J by 2 bases, with 15 bases between the two germline ends. This CDR3 is 15 amino acids long. The CDR3 sequence is CASTVGRRPGNTIYF. The CDR3 bases are TGTGCCAGCACCGTCGGACGGCGACCTGGAAACACCATATATTTT.

The rearrangement links TRBV7-9 to TRBJ2-1; D is possibly TRBD2 (7 bases). The CDR3 consists of 15 residues. Germline V CDR1 and CDR2: SEHNR, FQNEAQ (reference sequence). V lost 7 bases and J lost 7, with 20 bases in between. CDR3 residues: CASTKGGALENEQFF. In DNA form, the CDR3 reads TGTGCCAGCACCAAGGGGGGGGCTCTGGAGAATGAGCAGTTCTTC.

This clonotype was seen ten or more times. This rearrangement joins TRBV7-8 to TRBJ2-1, with 9 nucleotides matching TRBD1. Germline V lookup: CDR1 SGHVS, CDR2 FQNEAQ. There are 15 residues in the CDR3. The V gene end was trimmed by 7 bases and the J gene end by 9 bases; junction bases not matched to a gene: 13. The CDR3 loop reads CASNPGTGRFGEQFF. The CDR3, as DNA: TGTGCCAGCAACCCCGGGACAGGGAGGTTTGGTGAGCAGTTCTTC.

Ten or more counts support this clonotype. V and J are TRBV20-1 and TRBJ2-2, with a weak D call TRBD2 (6 bases). Germline V CDR1 and CDR2: DFQATT, SNEGSKA (reference sequence). Trimming left V 6 bases short and J 1 base short, with 12 bases between. The length of the CDR3 is 14 residues. The CDR3 reads CSALNGGNTGELFF. The CDR3 DNA follows: TGCAGTGCGCTAAACGGGGGGAACACCGGGGAGCTGTTTTTT.

The rearrangement links TRBV9 to TRBJ2-4; D may be TRBD1 or TRBD2 (6 bases each). The germline gives CDR1 SGDLS, CDR2 YYNGEE. CDR3 length: 15 residues. V was shortened by 3 bases and J by 3 bases, with 13 bases between the two germline ends. Here the CDR3 DNA reads TGTGCCAGCAGCGAGGGGGTGGGGGGCAAAAACATTCAGTACTTC. Protein: CASSEGVGGKNIQYF.

In its sample, this clonotype was seen a few times. This chain connects TRBV6-5 to TRBJ1-1, with D tentatively TRBD1 (5 bases). V lost 0 bases and J 10 bases, leaving 24 bases between the germline ends. Germline V CDR1 and CDR2: MNHEY, SVGAGI. This CDR3 comprises 17 residues. CDR3: CASSYSHNMRQLMTAFF. In DNA form, the CDR3 reads TGTGCCAGCAGTTACTCCCACAATATGAGACAGCTAATGACAGCTTTCTTT.